A selection of T cell receptor beta chains follows, all from one sample in a study of blood T cells in healthy people across ages. MiXCR, applied by TCRdb to the 5' RACE reads, yields one record per CDR3 protein. The repertoire holds 780,000 or so distinct CDR3 sequences, just over 55% seen once, with about a quarter in the top ten. Sequencing used blood. The origin of the receptors is a man between 40 and 49 years old in good health. CDR3s include the opening cysteine and the closing phenylalanine or tryptophan. A D gene is named only where the DNA matches it firmly. Clone size is not always given. Where it is, it says once, few, many or a class for expanded clones.

D: .
V: TRBV28
size: .
J: TRBJ2-5
CDR3: CASSLAGLAETQYF
DNA: TGTGCCAGCAGTCTTGCAGGGCTCGCAGAGACCCAGTACTTC

D: .
V: TRBV24-1
size: .
J: TRBJ1-2
CDR3: CATSDQDNYGYTF
DNA: TGTGCCACCAGTGACCAAGATAACTATGGCTACACCTTC

D: TRBD1
V: TRBV6-1
size: .
J: TRBJ2-1
CDR3: CASSEGRGQGNNEQFF
DNA: TGTGCCAGCAGTGAGGGGCGAGGACAGGGAAACAATGAGCAGTTCTTC

D: .
V: TRBV6-6
size: .
J: TRBJ1-4
CDR3: CASSATQGVGEKLFF
DNA: TGTGCCAGCAGCGCAACTCAGGGAGTCGGTGAAAAACTGTTTTTT

D: .
V: TRBV10-3
size: .
J: TRBJ1-5
CDR3: CAISETGSFDQPQHF
DNA: TGTGCCATCAGTGAAACTGGCAGCTTCGATCAGCCCCAGCATTTT

D: .
V: TRBV15
size: few
J: TRBJ2-5
CDR3: CATSREWRQAQETQYF
DNA: TGTGCCACCAGCAGAGAGTGGAGACAGGCGCAAGAGACCCAGTACTTC

D: .
V: TRBV7-9
size: few
J: TRBJ2-7
CDR3: CASSQGSREQYF
DNA: TGTGCCAGCAGCCAGGGGTCTCGTGAGCAGTACTTC

D: .
V: TRBV27
size: .
J: TRBJ1-1
CDR3: CASGVSQGTEAFF
DNA: TGTGCCAGCGGTGTAAGTCAGGGCACTGAAGCTTTCTTT

D: .
V: TRBV6-6
size: .
J: TRBJ1-2
CDR3: CASTHGGEGYGYTF
DNA: TGTGCCAGCACCCACGGGGGGGAGGGCTATGGCTACACCTTC

D: .
V: TRBV6-5
size: few
J: TRBJ2-1
CDR3: CASFSRRVNEQFF
DNA: TGTGCCAGCTTCAGTCGGAGGGTCAATGAGCAGTTCTTC

D: TRBD1
V: TRBV7-3
size: .
J: TRBJ2-5
CDR3: CASSARTGGNEQYF
DNA: TGTGCCAGCAGCGCAAGGACAGGGGGAAATGAGCAGTACTTC

D: TRBD2
V: TRBV28
size: .
J: TRBJ2-4
CDR3: CASRPGGHVSKNIQYF
DNA: TGTGCCAGCAGGCCGGGGGGGCATGTTTCCAAAAACATTCAGTACTTC

D: .
V: TRBV12-3/TRBV12-4
size: .
J: TRBJ2-2
CDR3: CASSLLFAAATGELFF
DNA: TGTGCCAGCAGTTTACTGTTTGCGGCGGCCACCGGGGAGCTGTTTTTT

D: .
V: TRBV7-3
size: .
J: TRBJ2-6
CDR3: CASSLRAGVLLSGANVLTF
DNA: TGTGCCAGCAGCCTCCGGGCAGGGGTACTTCTTTCTGGGGCCAACGTCCTGACTTTC

D: .
V: TRBV7-2
size: .
J: TRBJ2-4
CDR3: CTSRQVADGIQYF
DNA: TGTACCAGCAGACAGGTAGCTGATGGCATTCAGTACTTC

D: TRBD1
V: TRBV27
size: .
J: TRBJ2-1
CDR3: CASSLRQGAYNEQFF
DNA: TGTGCCAGCAGTTTAAGACAGGGAGCCTACAATGAGCAGTTCTTC

D: .
V: TRBV12-3/TRBV12-4
size: few
J: TRBJ1-2
CDR3: CASSPGTGNGYTF
DNA: TGTGCCAGCAGTCCCGGGACGGGAAATGGCTACACCTTC

D: TRBD1
V: TRBV20-1
size: .
J: TRBJ1-2
CDR3: CSASTSTGPGGYTF
DNA: TGCAGTGCTAGCACCTCGACAGGGCCCGGCGGCTACACCTTC

D: TRBD1
V: TRBV24-1
size: once
J: TRBJ1-4
CDR3: CATSDPAGGEKLFF
DNA: TGTGCCACCAGTGACCCGGCAGGGGGTGAAAAACTGTTTTTT

D: TRBD1
V: TRBV9
size: .
J: TRBJ1-1
CDR3: CASSEQGLNTEAFF
DNA: TGTGCCAGCAGCGAACAGGGGCTGAACACTGAAGCTTTCTTT

D: .
V: TRBV5-6
size: few
J: TRBJ1-2
CDR3: CASSVLGGYGYTF
DNA: TGTGCCAGCAGCGTCCTGGGGGGCTATGGCTACACCTTC

D: TRBD2
V: TRBV4-2
size: .
J: TRBJ2-4
CDR3: CASSQDTSGALGKNIQYF
DNA: TGTGCCAGCAGCCAAGATACCAGCGGGGCTCTAGGCAAAAACATTCAGTACTTC

D: TRBD1
V: TRBV7-2
size: few
J: TRBJ2-7
CDR3: CASSLLTGSYEQYF
DNA: TGTGCCAGCAGCCTTCTGACAGGGTCCTACGAGCAGTACTTC

D: TRBD2
V: TRBV20-1
size: .
J: TRBJ2-1
CDR3: CSARDPWTSEGPWEEQFF
DNA: TGCAGTGCTAGAGATCCCTGGACTAGCGAGGGGCCCTGGGAGGAGCAGTTCTTC

D: .
V: TRBV5-1
size: .
J: TRBJ2-7
CDR3: CASSVQGGGEAQYF
DNA: TGCGCCAGCAGCGTGCAGGGCGGCGGGGAGGCCCAGTACTTC

D: TRBD2
V: TRBV4-3
size: .
J: TRBJ2-3
CDR3: CASSPRTSGRVPTDTQYF
DNA: TGCGCCAGCAGCCCGCGGACTAGCGGGAGGGTACCCACAGATACGCAGTATTTT

D: .
V: TRBV20-1
size: .
J: TRBJ1-2
CDR3: CSARPGDYGYTF
DNA: TGCAGTGCTCGTCCGGGGGACTATGGCTACACCTTC

D: TRBD1
V: TRBV6-6
size: .
J: TRBJ1-6
CDR3: CASSYSRQGKGSPLHF
DNA: TGTGCCAGCAGTTACTCGAGACAGGGTAAAGGTTCACCCCTCCACTTT

D: .
V: TRBV9
size: .
J: TRBJ1-2
CDR3: CASSNRTDGYTF
DNA: TGTGCCAGCAGCAACCGGACAGATGGCTACACCTTC

D: TRBD1
V: TRBV9
size: .
J: TRBJ1-6
CDR3: CASSATGDRDSSYNSPLHF
DNA: TGTGCCAGCAGCGCCACCGGGGACAGGGATAGCTCCTATAATTCACCCCTCCACTTT

D: TRBD2
V: TRBV7-2
size: few
J: TRBJ2-7
CDR3: CASSTGTSVVYEQYF
DNA: TGTGCCAGCAGCACCGGGACTAGTGTTGTCTACGAGCAGTACTTC